The clone carrying this T cell receptor (beta chain) was counted ten times or more. CDR1 MGHRA and CDR2 YSYEKL come from the germline V gene. V was clipped by 0 bases and J by 1 base, with 15 bases between them. This CDR3 has 17 residues. This entry comes from a study of regulatory T cells in long-lasting Graves disease. Arm-PCR of CDR3 regions with iRepertoire HTBI primers generated TCR beta libraries. Each CDR3 protein is one row after TCRdb ran MiXCR on the multiplex PCR reads. The table includes about 540,000 distinct CDR3 sequences, roughly 12% detected once. Time point indicated: newly diagnosed GD, antithyroid drugs for less than 3 months. PBMC-derived RNA was used for the TCR library. This same sample was also part of a study on T cells in Graves' hyperthyroidism and ophthalmopathy.

Sequencing was performed on peripheral blood mononuclear cells (PBMCs), taken at new diagnosis, from a patient treated with antithyroid drugs. The V gene is TRBV4-1, the J gene TRBJ1-1; D is unresolved. The source of this sequence is a man aged 25-45 years with Graves disease. CDR3 amino acids: CASSQERLDIWNTEAFF. The CDR3 DNA follows: TGCGCCAGCAGCCAAGAGAGGCTAGACATTTGGAACACTGAAGCTTTCTTT.